The clone carrying this TCR beta chain was detected only a few times. Its antigen is as yet unknown. This entry comes from a study of blood T cells in healthy people across ages. PCR was performed a second time for roughly 7 to 11 cycles using a sample-barcoded 5' primer and a J-beta primer mix. Each CDR3 protein gets one entry after TCRdb re-called the 5' RACE reads with MiXCR. This table has approximately 2,000,000 distinct CDR3 sequences, 39% appearing once. The CDR3 extends over 19 amino acids. Germline V gene sequence: CDR1 SGHVS, CDR2 FNYEAQ. J gave up 3 bases and V 5 bases, and 16 bases lay outside the gene matches. The study's findings and limits: Investigators treated diversity estimates from one million T cells as underestimates.

The sample comprised blood. The V call is TRBV7-6, the J call TRBJ2-7; 13 nucleotides agree with TRBD2. This clonotype was sampled from a human donor in good health. CDR3 protein: CASSPTALLAGGHIYEQYF. DNA for the CDR3: TGTGCCAGCAGCCCAACCGCCCTACTAGCGGGGGGGCATATCTACGAGCAGTACTTC.